Below are 32 T cell receptor beta chains sequenced from a single sample in a study of shared clonotypes between healthy human individuals. Data came from immunoSEQ multiplex PCR; TCRdb stores just in-frame clones and leaves some out. The top ten clones hold approximately 22% of a sample with about 680,000 clones, approximately 90% of them seen once. Positively selected for CCR7, the CD45RO-negative cells used as naive CD8 cells excluded terminally differentiated effector memory CD45RA+ cells. Material for sequencing was naive CD8+ T cells sorted from blood. These receptors were collected from a man aged 30 to 45 in good health.

This clone was recorded only once. The chain links TRBV10-3 to TRBJ2-7; TRBD1 matches at 11 bases. The germline V gene encodes CDR1 ENHRY and CDR2 SYGVKD. This CDR3 region has 14 residues. V dropped 9 bases and J dropped 2; count of bases not matched to a gene: 6. This chain's CDR3 is CAIAWGQGAYEQYF. The CDR3, as DNA: TGTGCCATTGCATGGGGACAGGGGGCCTACGAGCAGTACTTC.

The V call is TRBV7-8, the J call TRBJ1-1; 7 bases align to TRBD1. Germline V gene sequence: CDR1 SGHVS, CDR2 FQNEAQ. V was clipped by 5 bases and J by 0 bases; unmatched bases: 9. The CDR3 consists of 16 residues. Here the CDR3 DNA reads TGTGCCAGCAGCCCACCTCGACAGGGTCTGAACACTGAAGCTTTCTTT. This gives the protein CASSPPRQGLNTEAFF.

J is TRBJ2-3 and V is TRBV5-1; the match to TRBD2 covers 9 bases. The CDR3 sequence is 20 residues long. Trimming took 4 bases from V and 2 from J; bases not matched to a gene: 20. Germline V gene lookup returns CDR1 SGHRS and CDR2 YFSETQ. CDR3: CASSANPLFLREGLTDTQYF. DNA for the CDR3: TGCGCCAGCAGCGCCAACCCACTGTTCCTGCGGGAGGGCCTCACAGATACGCAGTATTTT.

The chain links TRBV18 to TRBJ1-2; D not certain. The CDR3 runs to 14 residues. V was pared by 1 base and J by 2 bases, with 8 bases between. Per the germline V gene, CDR1 is KGHSH and CDR2 is LQKENI. CDR3 region: CASSPLDRNYGYTF. For the CDR3, the DNA is TGTGCCAGCTCACCACTGGACCGAAACTATGGCTACACCTTC.

This chain links TRBV6-5 with TRBJ2-1; 7 bases are shared with TRBD2. Germline V CDR1 and CDR2: MNHEY, SVGAGI. The CDR3 spans 15 residues. Trimming removed 7 bases from V and 5 bases from J; junction bases left unmatched: 11. Here the CDR3 reads CASIRFGGSDNEQFF. DNA of the CDR3: TGTGCCAGCATACGATTCGGCGGGAGCGACAATGAGCAGTTCTTC.

The genes are TRBV4-1 and TRBJ1-2; unclear D gene. The CDR3 consists of 14 residues. Trimming removed 1 base from V and 2 bases from J, with 8 bases in between. The germline gives CDR1 MGHRA, CDR2 YSYEKL. This CDR3 is CASSQAGSNYGYTF. The DNA of the CDR3 is TGCGCCAGCAGCCAAGCGGGCAGCAACTATGGCTACACCTTC.

This clone was counted a single time. The rearrangement joins TRBV2 to TRBJ2-1; 8 bases are shared with TRBD2. Germline lookup yields CDR1 SNHLY and CDR2 FYNNEI. CDR3 length equals 12 residues. V lost 10 bases to trimming and J lost 7 bases; unmatched junction nucleotides: 6. The CDR3 bases are TGTGCCACCGAGCGGGAGCGGAATGAGCAGTTCTTC. It encodes CATERERNEQFF.

The chain has TRBV30 and TRBJ2-7; 7 bases map to TRBD1. The CDR3 runs to 11 residues. The germline gives CDR1 GTSNPN, CDR2 SVGIG (reference sequence). The V gene end was trimmed by 7 bases and the J gene end by 6 bases; junction bases not matched to a gene: 6. The CDR3 loop reads CASRTGVEQYF. Here the CDR3 DNA reads TGTGCCTCTAGAACAGGGGTCGAGCAGTACTTC.

The chain couples TRBV7-6 to TRBJ2-3, with a tentative D call TRBD2 (6 bases). V lost 3 bases and J lost 5, with 12 bases in between. Germline V lookup: CDR1 SGHVS, CDR2 FNYEAQ. The CDR3 length is 14 residues. CDR3 sequence reads: CASSFGGIGDTQYF. As DNA, the CDR3 is TGTGCCAGCAGCTTTGGGGGGATCGGAGATACGCAGTATTTT.

The CDR3 nucleotides read TGTGCCAGCAGCCAATCATCTGAGCAGTACTTC. Protein product: CASSQSSEQYF. The chain recombines TRBV16 with TRBJ2-7; D unresolved. Between the trimmed V and J ends, which lost 0 bases and 7 bases, there was a span of 4 bases. Germline V lookup: CDR1 KGHSY, CDR2 FQNENV. The CDR3 covers 11 residues.

The V gene is TRBV7-3, the J gene TRBJ2-2, with TRBD1 matching 11 bases. Germline CDR1 is SGHTA and CDR2 is FQGTGA. V dropped 3 bases and J dropped 8; count of bases not matched to a gene: 11. The CDR3 totals 17 residues. This CDR3 is CASSLPGTGGSSGELFF. Here the CDR3 DNA reads TGTGCCAGCAGCTTGCCCGGGACAGGGGGATCTTCGGGGGAGCTGTTTTTT. Using reference TRBV7-3 and TRBJ2-2 for the parts outside the CDR3, the full variable domain is GAGVSQTPSNKVTEKGKYVELRCDPISGHTALYWYRQSLGQGPEFLIYFQGTGAADDSGLPNDRFFAVRPEGSVSTLKIQRTERGDSAVYLCASSLPGTGGSSGELFFGEGSRLTVL.

CDR3 sequence (DNA): TGTGCCAGCAGCGTCACCGACGGGATCTACAATGAGCAGTTCTTC. Protein sequence: CASSVTDGIYNEQFF. This sequence joins TRBV9 and TRBJ2-1; a possible D gene is TRBD2 (5 bases). This CDR3 has 15 amino acids. Germline-derived CDR1 and CDR2 are SGDLS and YYNGEE. With 2 bases removed from V and 3 bases from J, the gap between germline ends came to 12 bases. Together with reference TRBV9 and TRBJ2-1, the CDR3 gives the full variable domain: DSGVTQTPKHLITATGQRVTLRCSPRSGDLSVYWYQQSLDQGLQFLIQYYNGEERAKGNILERFSAQQFPDLHSELNLSSLELGDSALYFCASSVTDGIYNEQFFGPGTRLTVL.

In the case of this clone: The likely explanation is a read error, given a far larger clone one base away. This chain links TRBV6-1 with TRBJ2-3; 8 nucleotides line up with TRBD1. CDR1 and CDR2 (germline): MNHNS, SASEGT. Trimming removed 6 bases from V and 1 base from J; junction bases left unmatched: 3. This CDR3 contains 14 residues. The CDR3 DNA reads TGTGCCAGCAGCCGACAGGGGCGCACAGATACGCAGTATTTT. Its protein is CASSRQGRTDTQYF.

This clone came up a few times. The chain recombines TRBV4-2 with TRBJ1-2; no firm D call. This CDR3 is 13 amino acids long. V was shortened by 3 bases and J by 5 bases, with 10 bases between the two germline ends. Germline V gene sequence: CDR1 LGHNA, CDR2 YNFKEQ. The CDR3 nucleotides are TGTGCCAGCAGCCACGGCGGCCGGTATGGCTACACCTTC. Protein: CASSHGGRYGYTF.

The rearrangement uses TRBV28 and TRBJ2-7; no clear D gene. Germline CDR1 is MDHEN and CDR2 is SYDVKM. V dropped 2 bases and J dropped 6 bases, with 5 bases sitting between them. The CDR3 runs to 11 residues. The DNA for the CDR3 is TGTGCCAGCAGTTTAAGTCCCGAGCAGTACTTC. Residues: CASSLSPEQYF.

Concerning this clone: This sample also contains other DNA sequences that code for the same CDR3. V and J are TRBV5-1 and TRBJ2-7; D not certain. Trimming shortened V by 0 bases and J by 0 bases, and 4 bases separated the two germline ends. The CDR3 totals 13 residues. Germline V lookup: CDR1 SGHRS, CDR2 YFSETQ. CDR3 sequence: CASSLGSSYEQYF. The DNA of the CDR3 is TGCGCCAGCAGCTTGGGTTCCTCCTACGAGCAGTACTTC.

Note on this clone: Different DNA sequences within this sample yield the same CDR3. J is TRBJ2-7 and V is TRBV11-2; 10 bases align to TRBD2. This CDR3 spans 15 amino acids. The ends lost 1 base at V and 2 bases at J; junction bases unmatched: 2. The V gene's germline CDR1 is SGHAT and CDR2 FQNNGV. CDR3 DNA: TGTGCCAGCAGCTTAGGACTAGCGGGCGCCTACGAGCAGTACTTC. Its protein product is CASSLGLAGAYEQYF.

This clone came up once. This chain connects TRBV27 to TRBJ1-2; perhaps TRBD1 as D (5 bases). Trimming took 5 bases from V and 2 from J, leaving 12 bases between them. This CDR3 has 14 residues. Germline CDR1 MNHEY, CDR2 SMNVEV (reference sequence). CDR3 residues: CASSPGRGNYGYTF. DNA for the CDR3: TGTGCCAGCAGTCCGGGTAGGGGAAACTATGGCTACACCTTC.

The V call is TRBV4-1, the J call TRBJ2-7, with TRBD2 identical over 7 bases. Looked up from germline, CDR1 is MGHRA and CDR2 is YSYEKL. The CDR3 is 15 residues long. V lost 4 bases to trimming and J lost 3 bases; unmatched junction nucleotides: 9. The CDR3 sequence: CASSRVAGELYEQYF. CDR3 DNA sequence: TGCGCCAGCAGCCGAGTAGCGGGCGAACTCTACGAGCAGTACTTC.

The chain couples TRBV11-2 to TRBJ1-1; 10 bases agree with TRBD1. Germline V gives CDR1 SGHAT, CDR2 FQNNGV. The junction had 5 bases not matched to a gene; V was cut back by 3 bases and J by 7 bases. The CDR3 is 14 residues long. CDR3 coding DNA: TGTGCCAGCAGCTTTGACAGGGGGCGTGATGAAGCTTTCTTT. Translated, it gives CASSFDRGRDEAFF.

This clone was observed once. This chain connects TRBV11-2 to TRBJ2-2, with TRBD2 identical over 14 bases. Per the germline V gene, CDR1 is SGHAT and CDR2 is FQNNGV. V lost 5 bases and J lost 0; bases outside the gene matches: 8. The CDR3 covers 19 residues. CDR3 loop: CASSPRTSGGPANTGELFF. In DNA, the CDR3 is TGTGCCAGCAGCCCCCGGACTAGCGGGGGGCCTGCGAACACCGGGGAGCTGTTTTTT.

The gene calls are TRBV19 and TRBJ2-1; D assignment may be TRBD1 or TRBD2 (6 bases each). This CDR3 has 15 residues. Germline values: CDR1 LNHDA, CDR2 SQIVND (reference sequence). With 10 bases removed from V and 7 bases from J, the gap between germline ends came to 23 bases. The CDR3 coding sequence is TGTGCCACCACTCCTGGGTTGAGGGGGGCAAATGAGCAGTTCTTC. This encodes CATTPGLRGANEQFF.

The V gene is TRBV7-9, the J gene TRBJ2-1, with D uncertain. This CDR3 has 12 amino acids. V was pared by 3 bases and J by 8 bases, with 8 bases between. Germline assignment: CDR1 SEHNR and CDR2 FQNEAQ (reference sequence). CDR3 sequence reads: CASSFMRYEQFF. In nucleotides, the CDR3 is TGTGCCAGCAGCTTTATGCGCTATGAGCAGTTCTTC.

The chain is built from TRBV28 and TRBJ2-1; TRBD2 matches 12 bases. This CDR3 region has 14 residues. V dropped 11 bases and J dropped 10; count of bases not matched to a gene: 12. Germline-derived CDR1 and CDR2 are MDHEN and SYDVKM. The chain's CDR3 is CAASGLAGSEEQFF. The CDR3, as DNA: TGTGCCGCCTCCGGACTAGCGGGATCAGAGGAGCAGTTCTTC.

V usage is TRBV4-2 and J usage is TRBJ2-7; perhaps TRBD2 as D (6 bases). Trimming removed 5 bases at V and 3 bases at J, with 14 bases between. The CDR3 length is 14 residues. The germline CDR1 and CDR2 sequences are LGHNA and YNFKEQ. The CDR3 region has the DNA TGTGCCAGCAGCTTGGCAGACGGGAGCTACGAGCAGTACTTC. Encoded protein: CASSLADGSYEQYF.

The rearrangement joins TRBV5-8 to TRBJ2-1; 9 nucleotides line up with TRBD2. The V segment lost 5 bases and the J segment 3 bases; nucleotides outside the gene matches: 3. This CDR3 comprises 14 residues. Per germline, CDR1 SGHTS and CDR2 YDEGEE. The DNA for the CDR3 is TGTGCCAGCAGGAGTAGCGGGGGCTACAATGAGCAGTTCTTC. This sequence encodes CASRSSGGYNEQFF.

The chain employs TRBV28 and TRBJ2-5; the D gene is possibly TRBD2 (6 bases). The CDR3 covers 15 residues. Germline CDR1 is MDHEN and CDR2 is SYDVKM. Trimming took 1 base from V and 5 from J, leaving 14 bases between them. CDR3 sequence: CASSLYVTRGETQYF. CDR3 sequence (DNA): TGTGCCAGCAGTTTATACGTGACTCGGGGGGAGACCCAGTACTTC. Based on the CDR3 plus reference TRBV28 and TRBJ2-5, the full variable domain is DVKVTQSSRYLVKRTGEKVFLECVQDMDHENMFWYRQDPGLGLRLIYFSYDVKMKEKGDIPEGYSVSREKKERFSLILESASTNQTSMYLCASSLYVTRGETQYFGPGTRLLVL.

This sequence joins TRBV14 and TRBJ2-5, with D possibly TRBD2 on 5 matching bases. Trimming took 3 bases from V and 5 from J, leaving 16 bases between them. Germline V gene data show CDR1 as SGHDN and CDR2 as FVKESK. The CDR3 has 15 amino acids. The CDR3 spells CASSQIATGWETQYF. The CDR3 bases are TGTGCCAGCAGCCAGATCGCAACGGGATGGGAGACCCAGTACTTC.

The rearrangement links TRBV10-3 to TRBJ2-2; 10 positions match TRBD1. The V and J ends lost 3 bases and 5 bases, in that order; junction bases with no gene match: 3. This CDR3 comprises 15 residues. The V gene's germline CDR1 is ENHRY and CDR2 SYGVKD. CDR3 in DNA: TGTGCCATCAGTGATGGGACAGGGGTGACCGGGGAGCTGTTTTTT. Translated, it gives CAISDGTGVTGELFF.

This clone was seen once. The V gene is TRBV2, the J gene TRBJ1-1, with 7 bases aligning to TRBD1. The CDR3 spans 16 residues. From germline, CDR1 is SNHLY and CDR2 FYNNEI. V lost 0 bases and J lost 0; bases outside the gene matches: 4. This CDR3 reads CASSEAQGGLNTEAFF. CDR3 in DNA: TGTGCCAGCAGTGAAGCGCAAGGGGGCTTGAACACTGAAGCTTTCTTT.

This chain joins TRBV5-6 and TRBJ2-1, with D possibly TRBD2 on 5 matching bases. The length of the CDR3 is 17 residues. Germline values: CDR1 SGHDT, CDR2 YYEEEE. Trimming left V 0 bases short and J 9 bases short, with 22 bases between. CDR3 in DNA: TGTGCCAGCAGCTTGGGCGTGGGCTCGTACGGGATTAGTGAGCAGTTCTTC. Protein sequence: CASSLGVGSYGISEQFF.

The chain carries TRBV11-2 and TRBJ2-5; the D is unclear. The V and J ends lost 1 base and 5 bases respectively, with 17 bases between them. The CDR3 loop spans 16 amino acids. CDR1 SGHAT and CDR2 FQNNGV come from the germline V gene. The CDR3 DNA sequence: TGTGCCAGCAGCTTAGTAGGGCCAGGAAAGAGGGAGACCCAGTACTTC. It translates to CASSLVGPGKRETQYF.